The 12 T cell receptor beta chains below come from one sample, sequenced in a study of cytomegalovirus exposure and HLA in healthy donors. Some clones are missing from TCRdb's copy, which holds only in-frame ones; the method was immunoSEQ multiplex PCR. The sample contains 95,000 to 150,000 clones, roughly 90% of which appear only once. Sequences were obtained from PBMCs. The source of these receptors is a young woman in good health and CMV-seronegative.

The rearrangement joins TRBV18 to TRBJ1-1; TRBD1 agrees at 8 bases. CDR1 is KGHSH, CDR2 LQKENI, per germline. The CDR3 extends over 14 amino acids. The junction had 2 bases not matched to a gene; V was cut back by 1 base and J by 4 bases. CDR3 sequence (DNA): TGTGCCAGCTCACCACGGACAGGGCGCACTGAAGCTTTCTTT. Translation gives CASSPRTGRTEAFF.

V and J are TRBV28 and TRBJ2-1; D is unclear. The V end was cut by 8 bases, the J end by 5 bases, with 13 bases between. The CDR3 contains 13 residues. Germline-derived CDR1 and CDR2 are MDHEN and SYDVKM. CDR3 in DNA: TGTGCCAGCGACGGAGAATTTCACAATGAGCAGTTCTTC. It encodes CASDGEFHNEQFF.

The CDR3 coding sequence is TGTGCCAGCAGCCCCCCGGGACTACTCGGTGGCTACACCTTC. Translated, it gives CASSPPGLLGGYTF. The chain links TRBV11-3 to TRBJ1-2, with TRBD1 as a possible D gene (5 bases). The CDR3 sequence is 14 residues long. Trimming took off 5 bases at V and 7 bases at J, with 17 bases between the two ends. The germline CDR1 and CDR2 sequences are SGHNT and YENEEA.

CDR3 residues: CASSGQPNSPLHF. CDR3 nucleotide sequence: TGTGCCAGCAGCGGACAGCCGAATTCACCCCTCCACTTT. The chain uses TRBV7-2 and TRBJ1-6, with D possibly being TRBD1 (6 bases). The V gene's germline CDR1 is SGHTA and CDR2 FQGNSA. The CDR3 extends over 13 amino acids. The V gene lost 5 bases and the J gene lost 7 bases, with 9 bases spanning the gap. Together with reference TRBV7-2 and TRBJ1-6, the CDR3 gives the full variable domain: GAGVSQSPSNKVTEKGKDVELRCDPISGHTALYWYRQSLGQGLEFLIYFQGNSAPDKSGLPSDRFSAERTGGSVSTLTIQRTQQEDSAVYLCASSGQPNSPLHFGNGTRLTVT.

J is TRBJ1-4 and V is TRBV25-1, with D uncertain. The CDR3 loop spans 11 amino acids. CDR1 is MGHDK and CDR2 is SYGVNS in the germline V gene. The V end lost 5 bases, the J end lost 7 bases, and 5 bases lay between the germline ends. The CDR3 coding sequence is TGTGCCAGCAGTTTCGGTGAAAAACTGTTTTTT. This encodes CASSFGEKLFF.

The V and J genes are TRBV12-5 and TRBJ2-7; tentative D call: TRBD1 (6 bases). CDR1 is LGHNT, CDR2 FRNRAP, per germline. This CDR3 contains 15 residues. V was cut by 2 bases and J by 1 base, with 12 bases left in between. CDR3 coding DNA: TGTGCTAGTGGTTTGACCCCCGACAGGTCCTACGAGCAGTACTTC. Amino acids: CASGLTPDRSYEQYF.

V gene TRBV29-1 combines with J gene TRBJ2-7, with TRBD1 matching 10 bases. The CDR3 spans 15 residues. The germline V gene has CDR1 SQVTM and CDR2 ANQGSEA. Trimming cost V 0 bases and J 4 bases; bases outside gene matches: 6. The CDR3: CSVEDGGTGAYEQYF. In DNA form, the CDR3 reads TGCAGCGTTGAAGATGGCGGGACAGGGGCTTACGAGCAGTACTTC.

The rearrangement joins TRBV28 to TRBJ2-5, with 7 nucleotides matching TRBD2. The length of the CDR3 is 16 residues. The germline CDR1 and CDR2 sequences are MDHEN and SYDVKM. The V gene end was trimmed by 2 bases and the J gene end by 4 bases; junction bases not matched to a gene: 10. CDR3 residues: CASSLERLALSETQYF. The CDR3, as DNA: TGTGCCAGCAGTTTAGAGAGACTAGCCCTATCAGAGACCCAGTACTTC.

This rearrangement joins TRBV7-9 to TRBJ1-2; TRBD1 agrees at 7 bases. Unmatched junction bases numbered 4, after V lost 2 bases and J lost 1 base. The CDR3 contains 15 residues. Per the germline V gene, CDR1 is SEHNR and CDR2 is FQNEAQ (reference sequence). The CDR3 region is CASSLRDRFNYGYTF. The DNA for the CDR3 is TGTGCCAGCAGCTTACGGGACAGATTTAACTATGGCTACACCTTC.

The chain recombines TRBV4-1 with TRBJ2-3; the D gene is possibly TRBD1 (6 bases). The CDR3 is 15 amino acids. Per the germline V gene, CDR1 is MGHRA and CDR2 is YSYEKL. V was pared by 1 base and J by 0 bases, with 8 bases between. CDR3 residues: CASSQGTGSTDTQYF. The CDR3 region has the DNA TGCGCCAGCAGCCAAGGAACAGGGAGCACAGATACGCAGTATTTT.

V gene TRBV7-2 combines with J gene TRBJ2-7, with 8 bases that match TRBD1. CDR3 length: 14 amino acids. Germline lookup yields CDR1 SGHTA and CDR2 FQGNSA. With V trimmed by 5 bases and J by 3 bases, 6 bases remained unmatched. The CDR3 protein is CASSPGDRRYEQYF. The DNA of the CDR3 is TGTGCCAGCAGCCCCGGGGACAGGCGCTACGAGCAGTACTTC.

This chain uses TRBV20-1 with TRBJ2-3; D might be TRBD2 (6 bases). V lost 6 bases and J lost 5, with 9 bases in between. This CDR3 has 11 residues. CDR1 is DFQATT, CDR2 SNEGSKA, per germline (reference sequence). CDR3 in DNA: TGCAGTGCCCGGAGGGGAGATACGCAGTATTTT. Translating it yields CSARRGDTQYF.